The rows below give T cell receptor beta chains drawn from one sample of a study of OX40 agonist ivuxolimab in advanced cancers. Clones were sequenced by immunoSEQ multiplex PCR, and TCRdb holds only the in-frame ones, with some missing. The sample has tens of thousands of clones; about 85% are singletons. Sequenced here: CD4+ or CD8+ T cells sorted from blood, sampled in a trial of the OX40 agonist ivuxolimab. The receptors shown here come from an adult with an advanced solid tumor such as melanoma, head and neck, liver or kidney cancer. The CDR3 runs from the conserved cysteine through the conserved F or W. D genes are given only for firm matches. Size is omitted from some rows. Given values are once, few, many or a class for expanded clones.

J | size | V | D | DNA | CDR3
TRBJ1-6 | NA | TRBV18 | NA | TGTGCCAGCTCACCAGGGGCAGAATTTAATTCACCCCTCCACTTT | CASSPGAEFNSPLHF
TRBJ1-1 | NA | TRBV6-5 | TRBD1 | TGTGCCAGCAGTTACTCAGGGGGCGCGGGGACTGAAGCTTTCTTT | CASSYSGGAGTEAFF
TRBJ2-1 | NA | TRBV18 | NA | TGTGCCAGCTCATCCCTTGACAGGTACAATGAGCAGTTCTTC | CASSSLDRYNEQFF
TRBJ1-3 | NA | TRBV2 | NA | TGTGCCAGCAGTGTATCGCCCCGGGACGTTGGAAACACCATATATTTT | CASSVSPRDVGNTIYF
TRBJ1-5 | NA | TRBV7-9 | NA | TGTGCCAGCAGCGACAGATTCAATCAGCCCCAGCATTTT | CASSDRFNQPQHF
TRBJ1-2 | NA | TRBV19 | TRBD1 | TGTGCCAGTAGTATCAGCCGACAGGGAAAAAGTGTTTACACCTTC | CASSISRQGKSVYTF
TRBJ1-2 | few | TRBV2 | NA | TGTGCCAGCAGACAAACGACGACAGGTTATGGCTACACCTTC | CASRQTTTGYGYTF
TRBJ1-1 | once | TRBV6-1 | NA | TGTGCCAGCAGTGAGCGGGGGGGCACTGAAGCTTTCTTT | CASSERGGTEAFF
TRBJ2-2 | few | TRBV5-5 | TRBD1 | TGTGCCAGCAGCCCGATGACAGGGCACACCGGGGAGCTGTTTTTT | CASSPMTGHTGELFF
TRBJ2-7 | NA | TRBV7-2 | NA | TGTGCCAGCAGCTTGAGCTGGGGCGACGAGCAGTACTTC | CASSLSWGDEQYF
TRBJ2-1 | NA | TRBV19 | TRBD2 | TGTGCCAGTAGTAGAGCTGGGACTAGCGGGGGGCCTAGCTCCTACAATGAGCAGTTCTTC | CASSRAGTSGGPSSYNEQFF
TRBJ1-1 | NA | TRBV2 | NA | TGTGCCAGCAGTGAATTTGTGAGCACTGAAGCTTTCTTT | CASSEFVSTEAFF
TRBJ1-5 | NA | TRBV7-2 | NA | TGTGCCAGCAGCTTAGATGGGAAATCAAGGAATCAGCCCCAGCATTTT | CASSLDGKSRNQPQHF
TRBJ1-2 | NA | TRBV28 | TRBD1 | TGTGCCAGCAGACCGACAGGGAGGGCCTATGGCTACACCTTC | CASRPTGRAYGYTF
TRBJ1-3 | NA | TRBV7-2 | NA | TGTGCCAGCAGCTCCGGACAGCCGAGCTCTGGAAACACCATATATTTT | CASSSGQPSSGNTIYF
TRBJ1-2 | NA | TRBV7-9 | NA | TGTGCCAGCAGCTCGAACCTAGCCCCCTATGGCTACACCTTC | CASSSNLAPYGYTF
TRBJ1-2 | few | TRBV7-8 | NA | TGTGCCAGCAGTCTATTGGGGGGGCAAAACTATGGCTACACCTTC | CASSLLGGQNYGYTF
TRBJ2-2 | once | TRBV27 | NA | TGTGCCAGCAGTTTATCGCAGGGAGCCTGGGAGCTGTTTTTT | CASSLSQGAWELFF
TRBJ1-2 | few | TRBV29-1 | NA | TGCAGCGGAACGACTCCGGGGGGCTACACCTTC | CSGTTPGGYTF
TRBJ2-5 | NA | TRBV11-2 | TRBD1 | TGTGCCAGCAGCTCCCCTACACAGGGGCGCAGTGAGACCCAGTACTTC | CASSSPTQGRSETQYF
TRBJ2-5 | NA | TRBV19 | NA | TGTGCCAGTAGTATATTCGAGACCCAGTACTTC | CASSIFETQYF
TRBJ2-2 | once | TRBV7-9 | NA | TGTGCCAGCAGCTTAGGGCAGGGCCGGACCGGGGAGCTGTTTTTT | CASSLGQGRTGELFF
TRBJ1-5 | NA | TRBV27 | TRBD1 | TGTGCCAGCAGTTCGGACAGGGGGAATCAGCCCCAGCATTTT | CASSSDRGNQPQHF
TRBJ1-2 | NA | TRBV6-1 | NA | TGTGCCTCTGGGGTTAACTATGGCTACACCTTC | CASGVNYGYTF
TRBJ2-5 | once | TRBV7-2 | TRBD1 | TGTGCCAGCAGCAAACAGGGGGCGCCAAGGGAGACCCAGTACTTC | CASSKQGAPRETQYF
TRBJ2-5 | NA | TRBV7-3 | NA | TGTGCCAGCAGCTCTACGGGGACCCAGTACTTC | CASSSTGTQYF
TRBJ1-2 | NA | TRBV28 | NA | TGTGCCCTAGGGAGGGGGGACCGCTTCCAGGGCTACACCTTC | CALGRGDRFQGYTF
TRBJ2-5 | NA | TRBV7-2 | NA | TGTGCCAGCAGCTTAAGTCTCGGCACAGCCAGGGAGACCCAGTACTTC | CASSLSLGTARETQYF
TRBJ2-5 | once | TRBV27 | NA | TGTGCCAGCAGTTTAAGGCGGGGAGCAGAGACCCAGTACTTC | CASSLRRGAETQYF
TRBJ2-2 | NA | TRBV6-4 | NA | TGTGCCAGCAGTGAGGGCAGTACTAACACCGGGGAGCTGTTTTTT | CASSEGSTNTGELFF
TRBJ1-1 | once | TRBV6-5 | TRBD1 | TGTGCCAGCAGTTACGATTCGGGACAGGGTGCTTTCTTT | CASSYDSGQGAFF
TRBJ2-5 | NA | TRBV18 | NA | TGTGCCAGCTCACCAGGTCCCGCGGCGGGACGCGGCTGGGAGACCCAGTACTTC | CASSPGPAAGRGWETQYF
TRBJ1-3 | NA | TRBV7-2 | NA | TGTGCCAGCAGCTTCGCCGGGACCTCTGGAAACACCATATATTTT | CASSFAGTSGNTIYF
TRBJ1-1 | few | TRBV27 | NA | TGTGCCAGCAGTTTAGCCCATACAAGGAACCTGAACACTGAAGCTTTCTTT | CASSLAHTRNLNTEAFF
TRBJ2-5 | NA | TRBV5-4 | TRBD2 | TGTGCCAGCAGCTTGGGGACTACTAGCGGGGGCGAGACCCAGTACTTC | CASSLGTTSGGETQYF
TRBJ2-2 | NA | TRBV18 | TRBD2 | TGTGCCAGCTCACCTGCGGGAGGAGGTGGGACCGGGGAGCTGTTTTTT | CASSPAGGGGTGELFF
TRBJ2-3 | NA | TRBV28 | TRBD2 | TGTGCCAGCAGCCTTAGCGGGGTTAGCACAGATACGCAGTATTTT | CASSLSGVSTDTQYF
TRBJ1-4 | NA | TRBV9 | TRBD1 | TGTGCCAGCAGCGGGAGGGACAGAGCCTTTAATGGGGAAAAACTGTTTTTT | CASSGRDRAFNGEKLFF
TRBJ2-2 | NA | TRBV25-1 | NA | TGTGCCAGCAGCCCAGTGGAGTATAACACCGGGGAGCTGTTTTTT | CASSPVEYNTGELFF
TRBJ2-1 | NA | TRBV5-6 | TRBD2 | TGTGCCAGCAGCTTGGGAACCGGGAGGGTGTCCTACAATGAGCAGTTCTTC | CASSLGTGRVSYNEQFF
TRBJ1-1 | few | TRBV7-2 | NA | TGTGCCAGCCTATCTACGATTACTGAAGCTTTCTTT | CASLSTITEAFF
TRBJ1-6 | once | TRBV7-8 | NA | TGTGCCAGCAGCTCCCGCGGACATAAAGGTTCACCCCTCCACTTT | CASSSRGHKGSPLHF
TRBJ2-7 | NA | TRBV6-5 | NA | TGTGCCAGCAGTCCCCCTCCTTTCTACGAGCAGTACTTC | CASSPPPFYEQYF
TRBJ1-1 | NA | TRBV20-1 | NA | TGCAGTGCTAGACCAGGGGCTGAAGCTTTCTTT | CSARPGAEAFF
TRBJ2-3 | few | TRBV18 | NA | TGTGCCAGCTCACCCCCTGGACGGTCCACAGATACGCAGTATTTT | CASSPPGRSTDTQYF
TRBJ2-3 | NA | TRBV4-2 | TRBD1 | TGTGCCAGCAGCCAAGGAACAGGGGGCCCCGATACGCAGTATTTT | CASSQGTGGPDTQYF
TRBJ2-7 | NA | TRBV20-1 | NA | TGCAGTGCTAAGGGCGGGCCCGAGCAGTACTTC | CSAKGGPEQYF
TRBJ1-2 | NA | TRBV6-1 | NA | TGTGCCAGCAGTGAAGAGAGGGCAGGATTATATGGCTACACCTTC | CASSEERAGLYGYTF
TRBJ1-6 | many | TRBV7-9 | NA | TGTGCCAGCAGCTTCCCGCGGGGCGAGGGCAATTCACCCCTCCACTTT | CASSFPRGEGNSPLHF
TRBJ2-3 | NA | TRBV4-3 | NA | TGCGCCAGCAGCCAAGATCTAAAAGGAGGATTTGGTGGCACAGATACGCAGTATTTT | CASSQDLKGGFGGTDTQYF
TRBJ1-5 | NA | TRBV10-3 | NA | TGTGCCATCAGTGAAGGGGTGGGGCTCTTTCAGCCCCAGCATTTT | CAISEGVGLFQPQHF
TRBJ2-3 | NA | TRBV30 | NA | TGTGCCTGGAGTAAACAGGGAGATACGCAGTATTTT | CAWSKQGDTQYF
TRBJ1-3 | NA | TRBV5-4 | NA | TGTGCCAGCAGCGCCGGGACCGCTGGAAACACCATATATTTT | CASSAGTAGNTIYF
TRBJ2-7 | once | TRBV11-3 | NA | TGTGCCAGCTCCGAGGGTGCGGGCGGCCCCGGCGAGCAGTACTTC | CASSEGAGGPGEQYF